One and the same sample provided the 25 T cell receptor beta chains below, sequenced in a study of T cell responses to AZD1222 COVID-19 vaccine (dated by TCRdb to about 2021). The library was made by the immunoSEQ multiplex PCR assay. The table comes from immuneACCESS by way of TCRdb, which keeps in-frame sequences with V and J called. Part of the clones is missing from these tables; in studies checked, under half for an unresolved V gene and the rest for unknown reasons. This sample lists some 130,000 clones; about nine tenths were detected once. The top ten hold approximately 8.8% of the sample. The time point label on this specimen signifies: about 28 days (+/-7) after the second vaccine dose. Sequences were derived from peripheral blood, sampled 28 days after the second AZD1222 dose. These receptors were taken from an adult who received the AZD1222 COVID-19 vaccine.

This chain connects TRBV19 to TRBJ1-5, with 8 bases lining up with TRBD1. Germline CDR1 reads LNHDA; CDR2 reads SQIVND (reference sequence). There are 15 residues in the CDR3. Trimming took 7 bases from V and 1 from J; bases not matched to a gene: 6. As DNA, the CDR3 is TGTGCCAGTACCACGACAGGGGTCAGCAATCAGCCCCAGCATTTT. Its protein product is CASTTTGVSNQPQHF.

The V and J genes are TRBV5-6 and TRBJ1-1, with a possible D match to TRBD1 (5 bases). The V end was cut by 1 base, the J end by 5 bases, with 12 bases between. The germline V gene encodes CDR1 SGHDT and CDR2 YYEEEE. This CDR3 is built from 14 residues. The CDR3 is CASSLTSGGTEAFF. The CDR3 DNA reads TGTGCCAGCAGCTTGACCTCCGGGGGAACTGAAGCTTTCTTT.

The chain has TRBV4-2 and TRBJ1-2; unclear D gene. The V and J ends lost 4 bases and 3 bases respectively, with 15 bases between them. Germline lookup yields CDR1 LGHNA and CDR2 YNFKEQ. The CDR3 spans 15 residues. The CDR3 coding sequence is TGTGCCAGCAGCCCCGATCTGGGCCAGGACTATGGCTACACCTTC. Its translation is CASSPDLGQDYGYTF.

The chain joins TRBV27 to TRBJ1-2; 7 nucleotides match TRBD1. Per the germline V gene, CDR1 is MNHEY and CDR2 is SMNVEV (reference sequence). The CDR3 is 15 residues long. After removal of 6 bases from V and 1 base from J, the junction contained 8 bases not matched to a gene. CDR3 bases: TGTGCCAGCAGAAGAACAGGGGCGGGTAACTATGGCTACACCTTC. Its protein is CASRRTGAGNYGYTF.

The rearrangement joins TRBV19 to TRBJ2-5; D not resolved. V lost 5 bases and J 2 bases, leaving 12 bases between the germline ends. CDR3 length: 14 amino acids. Germline loops: CDR1 LNHDA, CDR2 SQIVND (reference sequence). CDR3: CASSSQASQETQYF. In nucleotides, the CDR3 is TGTGCCAGTAGTTCGCAGGCTTCTCAAGAGACCCAGTACTTC.

The CDR3 DNA reads as TGTGCCAGCAGTGACTCTGACAGTAACACAGATACGCAGTATTTT. It specifies CASSDSDSNTDTQYF. The rearrangement links TRBV6-4 to TRBJ2-3; maybe TRBD1 (5 bases). The length of the CDR3 is 15 residues. The V end was cut by 0 bases, the J end by 2 bases, with 9 bases between. CDR1 and CDR2 from the germline V gene are MRHNA and SNTAGT.

The chain has TRBV4-2 and TRBJ2-1, with 13 nucleotides matching TRBD2. The CDR3 consists of 17 residues. The J segment lost 9 bases and the V segment lost 4 bases, leaving 12 bases of the junction unmatched. Germline V gene lookup returns CDR1 LGHNA and CDR2 YNFKEQ. The CDR3 DNA sequence: TGTGCCAGCAGCCGGGCGCGTGGGACTAGCGGGATCGGTGAGCAGTTCTTC. Translation: CASSRARGTSGIGEQFF.

This chain joins TRBV18 and TRBJ2-7, with 9 bases aligning to TRBD2. The junction had 7 bases not matched to a gene; V was cut back by 3 bases and J by 1 base. CDR1 is KGHSH and CDR2 is LQKENI in the germline V gene. The CDR3 extends over 16 amino acids. The CDR3 DNA follows: TGTGCCAGCTCACCGAATGGGCTAGCGGGATCCTACGAGCAGTACTTC. Translated: CASSPNGLAGSYEQYF.

The chain couples TRBV18 to TRBJ2-7, with no clear D. This CDR3 comprises 12 residues. Germline CDR1 is KGHSH and CDR2 is LQKENI. Trimming left V 0 bases short and J 7 bases short, with 7 bases between. This CDR3 reads CASSPPGGEQYF. DNA of the CDR3: TGTGCCAGCTCACCACCGGGTGGGGAGCAGTACTTC. Together with reference TRBV18 and TRBJ2-7, the CDR3 gives the full variable domain: NAGVMQNPRHLVRRRGQEARLRCSPMKGHSHVYWYRQLPEEGLKFMVYLQKENIIDESGMPKERFSAEFPKEGPSILRIQQVVRGDSAAYFCASSPPGGEQYFGPGTRLTVT.

The J gene is TRBJ1-1, the V gene TRBV7-9, with D unclear. Trimming took off 1 base at V and 1 base at J, with 10 bases between the two ends. From germline, CDR1 is SEHNR and CDR2 FQNEAQ (reference sequence). The CDR3 extends over 15 amino acids. The DNA for the CDR3 is TGTGCCAGCAGCTTAGAGATTTCGGCGAACACTGAAGCTTTCTTT. Translation: CASSLEISANTEAFF.

The chain recombines TRBV19 with TRBJ1-5, with D perhaps matching TRBD1 (5 bases). The germline V and J ends were trimmed by 5 bases and 7 bases, with 18 bases remaining between them. CDR1 is LNHDA, CDR2 SQIVND, per germline (reference sequence). The CDR3 consists of 15 residues. CDR3 DNA: TGTGCCAGTAGTCCCGGCGGGGGAGCTAGGCAGCCCCAGCATTTT. It yields the protein CASSPGGGARQPQHF. Full variable domain (missing parts from reference TRBV19 and TRBJ1-5): DGGITQSPKYLFRKEGQNVTLSCEQNLNHDAMYWYRQDPGQGLRLIYYSQIVNDFQKGDIAEGYSVSREKKESFPLTVTSAQKNPTAFYLCASSPGGGARQPQHFGDGTRLSIL.

This clone was counted a few times. This chain links TRBV7-9 with TRBJ2-7; TRBD1 might be the D (5 bases). CDR1 and CDR2 from the germline V gene are SEHNR and FQNEAQ (reference sequence). Trimming shortened V by 5 bases and J by 0 bases, and 23 bases separated the two germline ends. The CDR3 spans 18 residues. This CDR3 is CASSPRQSTNIYSYEQYF. Here the CDR3 DNA reads TGTGCCAGCAGCCCAAGACAGAGCACGAACATTTACTCCTACGAGCAGTACTTC.

The chain uses TRBV5-1 and TRBJ2-5; the match to TRBD2 covers 7 bases. The CDR3 sequence is 14 residues long. Germline CDR1 and CDR2: SGHRS and YFSETQ. V shed 4 bases, J shed 5 bases, and the junction held 8 bases outside the gene matches. The CDR3 protein is CASSTGGTAETQYF. CDR3 bases: TGCGCCAGCAGCACCGGGGGGACCGCGGAGACCCAGTACTTC. Supplemented by reference TRBV5-1 and TRBJ2-5, the full variable domain reads KAGVTQTPRYLIKTRGQQVTLSCSPISGHRSVSWYQQTPGQGLQFLFEYFSETQRNKGNFPGRFSGRQFSNSRSEMNVSTLELGDSALYLCASSTGGTAETQYFGPGTRLLVL.

This chain connects TRBV6-5 to TRBJ1-5, with D uncertain. CDR1 and CDR2 (germline): MNHEY, SVGAGI. This CDR3 is 14 amino acids long. Trimming took 0 bases from V and 0 from J, leaving 3 bases between them. The CDR3, as DNA: TGTGCCAGCAGTTACTCGAGTAGCAATCAGCCCCAGCATTTT. Translated: CASSYSSSNQPQHF.

Written as DNA, the CDR3 is TGTGCCAGCAGGGGGGCGGGGCCCCAGCATTTT. The encoded protein is CASRGAGPQHF. J is TRBJ1-5 and V is TRBV12-3 or TRBV12-4; maybe TRBD1 (6 bases). The CDR3 length is 11 residues. Trimming took 6 bases from V and 9 from J, leaving 9 bases between them.

This rearrangement joins TRBV6-2 or TRBV6-3 to TRBJ1-3; D not resolved. The CDR3 totals 15 residues. Germline V gene lookup returns CDR1 MNHEY and CDR2 SVGEGT. V was pared by 2 bases and J by 2 bases, with 10 bases between. The CDR3 nucleotides are TGTGCCAGCAGTTACGGACCTAACCCTGGAAACACCATATATTTT. Its translation is CASSYGPNPGNTIYF.

This sequence joins TRBV4-3 and TRBJ1-4; no definite D call. Trimming removed 0 bases from V and 7 bases from J, with 18 bases in between. The CDR3 loop spans 17 amino acids. Germline V gene data show CDR1 as LGHNA and CDR2 as YSLEER. The CDR3 loop is CASSQDGEGGSGEKLFF. The CDR3 DNA sequence: TGCGCCAGCAGCCAAGATGGGGAGGGTGGGTCCGGTGAAAAACTGTTTTTT.

The genes are TRBV7-9 and TRBJ2-1; 10 positions agree with TRBD2. Trimming cost V 5 bases and J 3 bases; bases outside gene matches: 4. The CDR3 runs to 15 residues. In germline, CDR1 is SEHNR, CDR2 FQNEAQ (reference sequence). The chain's CDR3 is CASSRPSGGYNEQFF. The CDR3 DNA sequence: TGTGCCAGCAGCCGTCCTAGCGGGGGCTACAATGAGCAGTTCTTC. Combining the CDR3 with reference TRBV7-9 and TRBJ2-1 gives the whole variable domain DTGVSQNPRHKITKRGQNVTFRCDPISEHNRLYWYRQTLGQGPEFLTYFQNEAQLEKSRLLSDRFSAERPKGSFSTLEIQRTEQGDSAMYLCASSRPSGGYNEQFFGPGTRLTVL.

This chain links TRBV15 with TRBJ1-2, with a tentative D call TRBD1 (6 bases). V was trimmed by 1 base and J by 4 bases, leaving 10 bases between them. The CDR3 is made up of 14 amino acids. Germline V CDR1 and CDR2: LNHNV, YYDKDF (reference sequence). CDR3: CATSRVDSGYGYTF. For the CDR3, the DNA is TGTGCCACCAGCAGAGTGGACAGCGGCTATGGCTACACCTTC.

V gene TRBV20-1 combines with J gene TRBJ1-5; the D is unclear. V was cut by 3 bases and J by 6 bases, with 9 bases left in between. This CDR3 comprises 12 residues. CDR1 is DFQATT and CDR2 is SNEGSKA in the germline V gene (reference sequence). CDR3 sequence: CSASLGFQPQHF. The CDR3 DNA follows: TGCAGTGCTAGTTTGGGTTTTCAGCCCCAGCATTTT.

This clone was seen once. The CDR3 region has the DNA TGCGCCAGCAGCTTGGGGGGCGCGGGGGCTAATGGCTACACCTTC. Its protein is CASSLGGAGANGYTF. The chain is built from TRBV5-1 and TRBJ1-2, with a tentative D call TRBD1 (6 bases). Germline V gene lookup returns CDR1 SGHRS and CDR2 YFSETQ. CDR3 length: 15 residues. V dropped 0 bases and J dropped 6 bases, with 15 bases sitting between them.

V is TRBV6-1 and J is TRBJ2-1; 7 positions agree with TRBD2. V lost 3 bases to trimming and J lost 4 bases; unmatched junction nucleotides: 6. From germline, CDR1 is MNHNS and CDR2 SASEGT. The CDR3 has 15 residues. The CDR3, as DNA: TGTGCCAGCAGTGAGGTCCTAGCGGATTACAATGAGCAGTTCTTC. Its protein product is CASSEVLADYNEQFF.

This clone is a singleton in its sample. The chain links TRBV5-1 to TRBJ1-3; D might be TRBD1 (5 bases). Trimming stripped 2 bases from V and 0 bases from J, with 6 bases between. The V gene's germline CDR1 is SGHRS and CDR2 YFSETQ. This CDR3 has 14 residues. CDR3 in amino acids: CASSLTGSGNTIYF. The CDR3 nucleotides read TGCGCCAGCAGCTTAACAGGCTCTGGAAACACCATATATTTT.

The gene calls are TRBV20-1 and TRBJ2-7, with D unresolved. The V end was cut by 6 bases, the J end by 5 bases, with 8 bases between. Germline V CDR1 and CDR2: DFQATT, SNEGSKA (reference sequence). The length of the CDR3 is 10 residues. The CDR3 reads CSAAKDEQYF. CDR3 nucleotide sequence: TGCAGTGCGGCTAAGGACGAGCAGTACTTC.

This chain links TRBV4-3 with TRBJ2-7; D may be TRBD1 (6 bases). With 0 bases removed from V and 2 bases from J, the gap between germline ends came to 14 bases. Germline V CDR1 and CDR2: LGHNA, YSLEER. This CDR3 contains 16 residues. CDR3 region: CASSQDRRGGTYEQYF. The CDR3 nucleotides read TGCGCCAGCAGCCAAGATCGCCGAGGGGGTACCTACGAGCAGTACTTC.